What follows are 29 T cell receptor beta chains derived from one specimen sequenced in a study of post-analysis software for immune sequencing data. The authors incorporated unique molecular identifiers into the TCR beta cDNA libraries. TCRdb processed the PCR reads anew with MiXCR; each CDR3 protein has one entry. The data show around 700,000 distinct CDR3 sequences, over 45% seen once. Whole-study results and caveats: Comparison of patients with controls showed about 5 TRBV segments more frequent in patients, TRBV5-6, TRBV5-1 and TRBV20-1 among them.

These receptors lack a known antigen. Sequencing was done on a sample of blood. These receptors were obtained from a girl aged 2-10 years with multiple sclerosis.

This clonotype was detected once. V and J are TRBV7-9 and TRBJ2-1, with 11 bases lining up with TRBD1. Losses at the gene ends were 8 bases for V and 10 bases for J; bases not matched to a gene: 7. CDR1 and CDR2 (germline): SEHNR, FQNEAQ (reference sequence). The CDR3 has 13 amino acids. Written as DNA, the CDR3 is TGTGCCAGCGAAGGACAGGGGGCCGGGGAGCAGTTCTTC. It encodes CASEGQGAGEQFF. Supplemented by reference TRBV7-9 and TRBJ2-1, the full variable domain reads DTGVSQNPRHKITKRGQNVTFRCDPISEHNRLYWYRQTLGQGPEFLTYFQNEAQLEKSRLLSDRFSAERPKGSFSTLEIQRTEQGDSAMYLCASEGQGAGEQFFGPGTRLTVL.

In its sample, this clonotype was seen a few times. V and J are TRBV7-3 and TRBJ2-5; D is perhaps TRBD2 (5 bases). This CDR3 is 15 amino acids long. Germline values: CDR1 SGHTA, CDR2 FQGTGA. Trimming took 0 bases from V and 5 from J, leaving 13 bases between them. CDR3 residues: CASSLTPREGETQYF. CDR3 DNA: TGTGCCAGCAGCTTAACCCCACGGGAAGGGGAGACCCAGTACTTC.

This chain uses TRBV6-2 or TRBV6-3 with TRBJ2-1; D is ambiguous. In germline, CDR1 is MNHEY, CDR2 SVGEGT. The CDR3 runs to 14 residues. V dropped 0 bases and J dropped 8 bases, with 11 bases sitting between them. This chain's CDR3 is CASSYSTRAHEQFF. DNA for the CDR3: TGTGCCAGCAGTTACTCGACACGGGCACATGAGCAGTTCTTC.

The rearrangement links TRBV15 to TRBJ2-1, with TRBD2 as a possible D gene (6 bases). Germline CDR1 LNHNV, CDR2 YYDKDF (reference sequence). V lost 0 bases and J 9 bases, leaving 9 bases between the germline ends. This CDR3 has 13 residues. CDR3 sequence reads: CATSRDWRVEQFF. For the CDR3, the DNA is TGTGCCACCAGCAGAGATTGGAGGGTTGAGCAGTTCTTC.

This clonotype was detected only a few times. The J gene is TRBJ2-5, the V gene TRBV11-1; 12 positions agree with TRBD2. The CDR3 has 16 amino acids. Germline lookup yields CDR1 SGHAT and CDR2 FQDESV (reference sequence). The V gene end was trimmed by 4 bases and the J gene end by 2 bases; junction bases not matched to a gene: 5. CDR3 in DNA: TGTGCCAGCAGCTCCTGGACTAGCGGGGAACAAGAGACCCAGTACTTC. Its protein product is CASSSWTSGEQETQYF.

The chain couples TRBV9 to TRBJ2-3; TRBD2 aligns across 9 bases. Trimming removed 0 bases from V and 1 base from J; junction bases left unmatched: 3. In germline, CDR1 is SGDLS, CDR2 YYNGEE. The CDR3 extends over 16 amino acids. CDR3 DNA sequence: TGTGCCAGCAGCGTAGGGGCTAGCGGGGGCACAGATACGCAGTATTTT. Its translation is CASSVGASGGTDTQYF.

This clonotype was observed a few times. The chain carries TRBV20-1 and TRBJ1-6; the D is unclear. The CDR3 consists of 14 residues. Looked up from germline, CDR1 is DFQATT and CDR2 is SNEGSKA (reference sequence). V lost 3 bases to trimming and J lost 7 bases, with 13 bases between them. CDR3 DNA sequence: TGCAGTGCTAGTGAACGATTCAGGAATTCACCCCTCCACTTT. This translates into CSASERFRNSPLHF.

The chain is built from TRBV6-5 and TRBJ1-1, with TRBD1 matching over 8 bases. Germline CDR1 and CDR2: MNHEY and SVGAGI. CDR3 length: 13 residues. The V gene end was trimmed by 2 bases and the J gene end by 11 bases; junction bases not matched to a gene: 7. CDR3 nucleotide sequence: TGTGCCAGCAGTTACGGACAGGGAGTACGGGCTTTCTTT. Its translation is CASSYGQGVRAFF.

This clonotype turned up a few times. The chain joins TRBV12-3 or TRBV12-4 to TRBJ2-1; D gene ambiguous. V lost 2 bases and J lost 6, with 14 bases in between. The CDR3 has 15 amino acids. The CDR3 DNA follows: TGTGCCAGCAGTTTATACGGCAGACAAATCAATGAGCAGTTCTTC. This gives the protein CASSLYGRQINEQFF.

The chain is built from TRBV7-9 and TRBJ2-1; D may be TRBD1 (8 bases). The germline V gene encodes CDR1 SEHNR and CDR2 FQNEAQ (reference sequence). This CDR3 contains 15 residues. Trimming took 5 bases from V and 6 from J, leaving 17 bases between them. The CDR3 DNA is TGTGCCAGCAGCATCAGCGGGACAGGACCCAATGAGCAGTTCTTC. Translation gives CASSISGTGPNEQFF.

This clonotype has a handful of counts. This chain links TRBV6-2 or TRBV6-3 with TRBJ2-6; D remains ambiguous. Trimming took off 8 bases at V and 0 bases at J, with 8 bases between the two ends. The CDR3 is 14 amino acids. Germline CDR1 is MNHEY and CDR2 is SVGEGT. The CDR3 coding sequence is TGTGCCAGCCTCCAGGCCTCTGGGGCCAACGTCCTGACTTTC. It codes for CASLQASGANVLTF.

V usage is TRBV28 and J usage is TRBJ2-7; D remains ambiguous. In germline, CDR1 is MDHEN, CDR2 SYDVKM. V lost 4 bases, J lost 0 bases, and 7 bases lay in between. The CDR3 sequence is 13 residues long. This CDR3 is CASSSMSSYEQYF. Here the CDR3 DNA reads TGTGCCAGCAGTTCCATGAGCTCCTACGAGCAGTACTTC.

The chain combines TRBV5-1 with TRBJ2-7; 7 nucleotides match TRBD2. V gave up 0 bases and J gave up 0 bases; unmatched junction bases: 6. The CDR3 is made up of 16 amino acids. The germline V gene encodes CDR1 SGHRS and CDR2 YFSETQ. CDR3 nucleotides: TGCGCCAGCAGCTTGGGAGGGAGGGAAAGCTCCTACGAGCAGTACTTC. This translates into CASSLGGRESSYEQYF.

The gene calls are TRBV25-1 and TRBJ2-5; the D call may be TRBD1 or TRBD2 (5 bases each). The V gene lost 4 bases and the J gene lost 6 bases, with 21 bases spanning the gap. The germline V gene encodes CDR1 MGHDK and CDR2 SYGVNS. There are 16 residues in the CDR3. CDR3 amino acids: CASSGSSGTLGQTQYF. CDR3 DNA: TGTGCCAGCAGTGGTTCTTCCGGGACGCTGGGGCAGACCCAGTACTTC.

CDR3 sequence reads: CASSWAFQETQYF. The CDR3 nucleotides are TGTGCCAGCAGCTGGGCATTCCAAGAGACCCAGTACTTC. The rearrangement uses TRBV5-5 and TRBJ2-5; D not certain. CDR3 length: 13 residues. V was trimmed by 3 bases and J by 1 base, leaving 7 bases between them. CDR1 and CDR2 from the germline V gene are SGHKS and YYEKEE (reference sequence).

CDR3: CASSEAGTDTQYF. CDR3 DNA sequence: TGCGCCAGCAGTGAGGCGGGGACAGATACGCAGTATTTT. V is TRBV10-1 and J is TRBJ2-3, with D possibly TRBD2 on 6 matching bases. Germline loops: CDR1 WNHNN, CDR2 SYGVQD (reference sequence). CDR3 length: 13 residues. V was cut by 2 bases and J by 3 bases, with 6 bases left in between.

The table lists this clonotype with a count of one. The chain employs TRBV7-9 and TRBJ2-1, with D maybe TRBD2 (6 bases). The germline V gene has CDR1 SEHNR and CDR2 FQNEAQ (reference sequence). The V end lost 3 bases, the J end lost 8 bases, and 17 bases lay between the germline ends. The CDR3 covers 15 residues. CDR3 in amino acids: CASSLTGTGMDEQFF. The CDR3 nucleotides are TGTGCCAGCAGCTTGACCGGGACTGGGATGGATGAGCAGTTCTTC.

To note about this clonotype: Relative to the germline gene, one junction end is altered; a read error may explain this. The CDR3 coding sequence is TGTGCCAGCAGCTCAACAGGGGGCGGCACAGATGCGCAGTATTTT. Its protein product is CASSSTGGGTDAQYF. The gene calls are TRBV7-2 and TRBJ2-3, with TRBD1 matching 9 bases. This CDR3 region has 15 residues. The germline gives CDR1 SGHTA, CDR2 FQGNSA.

The chain is built from TRBV5-1 and TRBJ2-7; 11 bases are shared with TRBD2. V trimming: 5 bases; J trimming: 3 bases; junction bases outside the gene matches: 7. Looked up from germline, CDR1 is SGHRS and CDR2 is YFSETQ. The CDR3 is made up of 15 amino acids. The CDR3 reads CASSLAGGSGYEQYF. DNA for the CDR3: TGCGCCAGCAGTTTAGCGGGAGGGAGCGGCTACGAGCAGTACTTC.

The J gene is TRBJ2-2, the V gene TRBV20-1, with D hard to call. The CDR3 is 14 amino acids. The V gene lost 1 base and the J gene lost 1 base, with 7 bases spanning the gap. Germline CDR1 is DFQATT and CDR2 is SNEGSKA (reference sequence). In DNA form, the CDR3 reads TGCAGTGCTAGAGTGTACGGGAACACCGGGGAGCTGTTTTTT. Protein product: CSARVYGNTGELFF.

This chain uses TRBV2 with TRBJ2-7; D perhaps matches TRBD2 (6 bases). The length of the CDR3 is 15 residues. V was pared by 3 bases and J by 2 bases, with 14 bases between. The germline gives CDR1 SNHLY, CDR2 FYNNEI. CDR3 nucleotide sequence: TGTGCCAGCAGTGAGGTGGGGGGAAGAACCTACGAGCAGTACTTC. Protein product: CASSEVGGRTYEQYF.

A few counts support this clonotype. The gene calls are TRBV10-2 and TRBJ1-5; TRBD1 is a possible D gene (6 bases). This CDR3 is built from 13 residues. Germline V gene sequence: CDR1 WSHSY, CDR2 SAAADI. V lost 7 bases and J 7 bases, leaving 14 bases between the germline ends. The CDR3 sequence: CASNYREGQPQHF. In nucleotides, the CDR3 is TGCGCCAGCAACTACAGGGAGGGGCAGCCCCAGCATTTT.

The chain's CDR3 is CSARRGYYEQYF. CDR3 in DNA: TGCAGTGCTCGCCGCGGGTACTACGAGCAGTACTTC. The V call is TRBV20-1, the J call TRBJ2-7, with a tentative D call TRBD2 (5 bases). V was trimmed by 5 bases and J by 3 bases, leaving 11 bases between them. The CDR3 covers 12 residues. Germline CDR1 is DFQATT and CDR2 is SNEGSKA (reference sequence).

Comment on this clonotype: The junction departs from germline at one end; a sequencing error may be responsible. The chain has TRBV29-1 and TRBJ2-3; D perhaps matches TRBD2 (5 bases). The CDR3 has 14 amino acids. Germline CDR1 SQVTM, CDR2 ANQGSEA. DNA of the CDR3: TGCAGCGTTGACGCGGGTGTAAGCACAGACACGCAGTATTTT. Encoded protein: CSVDAGVSTDTQYF.

This sequence joins TRBV5-1 and TRBJ2-3; 10 bases align to TRBD2. There are 16 residues in the CDR3. CDR1 is SGHRS and CDR2 is YFSETQ in the germline V gene. After removal of 6 bases from V and 4 bases from J, the junction contained 11 bases not matched to a gene. The CDR3 DNA sequence: TGCGCCAGCAAAGAGCTAGCGGGAGATTTCGCAGATACGCAGTATTTT. Translation gives CASKELAGDFADTQYF.

The gene calls are TRBV6-4 and TRBJ2-5; no firm D call. V was clipped by 2 bases and J by 4 bases, with 8 bases between them. Germline assignment: CDR1 MRHNA and CDR2 SNTAGT. The CDR3 contains 13 residues. The CDR3 coding sequence is TGTGCCAGCAGTGACAGGGTCGGAGAGACCCAGTACTTC. Translated, it gives CASSDRVGETQYF.

The V call is TRBV20-1, the J call TRBJ2-1; 7 bases match TRBD1. Losses at the gene ends were 6 bases for V and 5 bases for J; bases not matched to a gene: 7. The CDR3 is 13 residues long. The germline V gene encodes CDR1 DFQATT and CDR2 SNEGSKA (reference sequence). CDR3 in amino acids: CSATGTAHNEQFF. The CDR3 nucleotides read TGCAGTGCAACCGGGACAGCACACAATGAGCAGTTCTTC.

Only a few counts were recorded for this clonotype. J is TRBJ2-1 and V is TRBV7-2, with 13 bases lining up with TRBD2. This CDR3 comprises 13 residues. Germline-derived CDR1 and CDR2 are SGHTA and FQGNSA. With 9 bases clipped from V and 6 bases from J, the junction kept 2 bases outside the gene matches. The CDR3 sequence: CASRTSGGNEQFF. For the CDR3, the DNA is TGTGCCAGTCGGACTAGCGGGGGCAATGAGCAGTTCTTC.

This chain connects TRBV9 to TRBJ2-3; TRBD2 aligns across 13 bases. Germline V gene data show CDR1 as SGDLS and CDR2 as YYNGEE. Trimming took 7 bases from V and 10 from J; bases not matched to a gene: 9. This CDR3 is 14 amino acids long. CDR3 sequence (DNA): TGTGCCAGCTCTCCGACTAGCGGGGGGTCCTCGCAGTATTTT. It yields the protein CASSPTSGGSSQYF.